This T cell receptor (beta chain) originates from a study of response to subunit inactivated influenza vaccine. V dropped 4 bases and J dropped 4; count of bases not matched to a gene: 4. The CDR3 has 15 residues. Germline assignment: CDR1 ENHRY and CDR2 SYGVKD. TCRdb itself ran the RT-PCR reads through MiXCR, one entry per CDR3 protein. Counted here are just over 300,000 distinct CDR3 sequences, 22% occurring once; the ten biggest clones make up about a tenth. The sequenced sample was PBMCs from blood, obtained less than 22 months after vaccination. The origin of this receptor is a man aged 45 to 75 who received an inactivated influenza vaccine. The rearrangement links TRBV10-3 to TRBJ2-3; 11 bases line up with TRBD2. CDR3 coding DNA: TGTGCCATCAGTGTGACTAGCGGGAAGGCAGATACGCAGTATTTT. Translated, it gives CAISVTSGKADTQYF.